These 28 T cell receptor beta chains came from one sample sequenced in a study of cytomegalovirus exposure and HLA in healthy donors. Researchers ran the PCR with 60 Vbeta and 13 Jbeta primers. Generated by immunoSEQ multiplex PCR, the TCRdb table keeps only in-frame clones and is missing some. The table includes roughly 160,000 clones, 82% detected once. Sequenced: PBMCs. The receptors were sampled from a male donor in good health and CMV-seropositive.

CDR3 sequence (DNA): TGTGCCAGCAGTTTAGCAGGGGCGTTGAACAATGAGCAGTTCTTC. Its protein is CASSLAGALNNEQFF. The J gene is TRBJ2-1, the V gene TRBV27, with D maybe TRBD1 (6 bases). Per germline, CDR1 MNHEY and CDR2 SMNVEV (reference sequence). Trimming took off 2 bases at V and 5 bases at J, with 13 bases between the two ends. The CDR3 is 15 amino acids.

This clone was observed a single time. The rearrangement uses TRBV7-6 and TRBJ2-1; TRBD1 is a possible D gene (5 bases). This CDR3 spans 17 amino acids. V was shortened by 5 bases and J by 0 bases, with 17 bases between the two germline ends. Germline V gene data show CDR1 as SGHVS and CDR2 as FNYEAQ. The CDR3 loop reads CASSPRTLPSSYNEQFF. CDR3 nucleotide sequence: TGTGCCAGCAGCCCCCGGACACTTCCGAGCTCCTACAATGAGCAGTTCTTC.

This clone was observed a handful of times. The CDR3 bases are TGTGCCAGCAGCCAAGGGCCTTGGGCGGAGGGCACAGATACGCAGTATTTT. Translated, it gives CASSQGPWAEGTDTQYF. The genes are TRBV11-3 and TRBJ2-3; weak D call: TRBD2 (5 bases). The germline CDR1 and CDR2 sequences are SGHNT and YENEEA. Trimming stripped 5 bases from V and 1 base from J, with 19 bases between. The CDR3 has 17 amino acids.

The CDR3 DNA reads as TGTGCCGTCCCGGGACAGGGAAATTCACCCCTCCACTTT. Amino acid sequence: CAVPGQGNSPLHF. V usage is TRBV2 and J usage is TRBJ1-6; TRBD1 matches 9 bases. CDR3 length: 13 amino acids. Germline CDR1 SNHLY, CDR2 FYNNEI. Losses at the gene ends were 11 bases for V and 7 bases for J; bases not matched to a gene: 6.

The chain joins TRBV6-1 to TRBJ1-2; no firm D call. V was shortened by 6 bases and J by 8 bases, with 19 bases between the two germline ends. Germline V gene lookup returns CDR1 MNHNS and CDR2 SASEGT. This CDR3 is built from 14 residues. CDR3 sequence: CASRDLIRGGGYTF. In nucleotides, the CDR3 is TGTGCCAGCAGGGACCTCATTCGCGGAGGGGGCTACACCTTC.

The rearrangement joins TRBV18 to TRBJ2-3; 10 bases agree with TRBD2. V lost 0 bases and J lost 6; bases outside the gene matches: 9. The CDR3 length is 17 residues. Germline V lookup: CDR1 KGHSH, CDR2 LQKENI. The CDR3 reads CASSPPRSGRAVDTQYF. DNA of the CDR3: TGTGCCAGCTCACCACCGAGAAGCGGGAGGGCCGTGGATACGCAGTATTTT.

The chain links TRBV27 to TRBJ2-1, with D possibly matching TRBD2 (5 bases). CDR3 length: 12 residues. The V gene's germline CDR1 is MNHEY and CDR2 SMNVEV (reference sequence). V was cut by 4 bases and J by 10 bases, with 11 bases left in between. The CDR3 DNA sequence: TGTGCCAGCAGTTCTCAGACGGGGGAGCAGTTCTTC. Translating gives CASSSQTGEQFF.

This rearrangement joins TRBV30 to TRBJ2-4; 12 bases align to TRBD2. Trimming removed 0 bases from V and 0 bases from J; junction bases left unmatched: 12. The germline V gene encodes CDR1 GTSNPN and CDR2 SVGIG (reference sequence). The CDR3 length is 20 residues. The CDR3 DNA sequence: TGTGCCTGGAGTGTTAGAATAGGACTAGCGGGGAGACTAGCCAAAAACATTCAGTACTTC. This translates into CAWSVRIGLAGRLAKNIQYF.

The CDR3 DNA is TGCGCCAGCAGCTCCCTACAGGGAGAAAAACTGTTTTTT. Protein: CASSSLQGEKLFF. The chain combines TRBV5-1 with TRBJ1-4; D perhaps matches TRBD1 (6 bases). There are 13 residues in the CDR3. Germline assignment: CDR1 SGHRS and CDR2 YFSETQ. Trimming removed 3 bases at V and 8 bases at J, with 11 bases between.

V is TRBV28 and J is TRBJ1-4, with D possibly being TRBD1 (6 bases). This CDR3 contains 14 residues. V lost 2 bases and J lost 8, with 12 bases in between. Looked up from germline, CDR1 is MDHEN and CDR2 is SYDVKM. The CDR3 DNA reads TGTGCCAGCAGTTTAGGGGGCGTCCGGGAAAAACTGTTTTTT. Translating gives CASSLGGVREKLFF.

This clone occurred once. This chain uses TRBV7-8 with TRBJ2-1, with unresolved D. The CDR3 runs 14 residues. Per the germline V gene, CDR1 is SGHVS and CDR2 is FQNEAQ. Between the trimmed V and J ends, which lost 5 bases and 3 bases, there was a span of 11 bases. This CDR3 reads CASSLVASYNEQFF. The CDR3 nucleotides are TGTGCCAGCAGCCTAGTGGCAAGCTACAATGAGCAGTTCTTC.

The rearrangement links TRBV30 to TRBJ1-4; D might be TRBD1 (5 bases). Germline CDR1 reads GTSNPN; CDR2 reads SVGIG (reference sequence). V was clipped by 3 bases and J by 7 bases, with 15 bases between them. CDR3 length: 14 amino acids. The CDR3 region is CAWREGSVREKLFF. In nucleotides, the CDR3 is TGTGCCTGGAGGGAGGGGAGTGTCCGTGAAAAACTGTTTTTT.

V is TRBV30 and J is TRBJ2-3; perhaps TRBD1 as D (6 bases). Per the germline V gene, CDR1 is GTSNPN and CDR2 is SVGIG (reference sequence). The CDR3 extends over 15 amino acids. V lost 1 base and J 2 bases, leaving 13 bases between the germline ends. CDR3 sequence: CAWSDRDSATDTQYF. The CDR3 DNA reads as TGTGCCTGGAGTGACAGGGATTCGGCCACAGATACGCAGTATTTT.

The genes are TRBV5-5 and TRBJ1-5; 7 nucleotides align to TRBD1. The CDR3 is 14 amino acids. The trim removed 4 bases at V and 5 bases at J, leaving 6 bases unmatched. CDR1 is SGHKS and CDR2 is YYEKEE in the germline V gene (reference sequence). The chain's CDR3 is CASSIGTVHQPQHF. The CDR3 bases are TGTGCCAGCAGCATCGGGACAGTCCATCAGCCCCAGCATTTT.

V is TRBV4-3 and J is TRBJ2-3; D unclear. Germline CDR1 LGHNA, CDR2 YSLEER. The CDR3 is made up of 14 amino acids. V lost 2 bases, J lost 2 bases, and 8 bases lay in between. DNA for the CDR3: TGCGCCAGCAGCCAATCGCTAAACACAGATACGCAGTATTTT. It encodes CASSQSLNTDTQYF.

The chain uses TRBV18 and TRBJ1-1; D is possibly TRBD1 (5 bases). Germline lookup yields CDR1 KGHSH and CDR2 LQKENI. CDR3 length: 13 residues. Trimming pared 5 bases from V and 0 bases from J, leaving 7 bases between. CDR3 amino acids: CASSKGLNTEAFF. CDR3 DNA: TGTGCCAGCTCAAAGGGGCTGAACACTGAAGCTTTCTTT.

V and J are TRBV4-3 and TRBJ2-1, with 14 bases aligning to TRBD2. The trim removed 4 bases at V and 7 bases at J, leaving 6 bases unmatched. The CDR3 loop spans 16 amino acids. Per the germline V gene, CDR1 is LGHNA and CDR2 is YSLEER. The CDR3 region is CASSRLAGGLGNEQFF. Here the CDR3 DNA reads TGCGCCAGCAGCCGACTAGCGGGAGGGTTGGGGAATGAGCAGTTCTTC.

The J gene is TRBJ2-7, the V gene TRBV4-1; D gene unclear. The germline CDR1 and CDR2 sequences are MGHRA and YSYEKL. The CDR3 is made up of 15 amino acids. Trimming pared 0 bases from V and 6 bases from J, leaving 15 bases between. This CDR3 reads CASSQERRDPREQYF. The DNA of the CDR3 is TGCGCCAGCAGCCAAGAGAGGAGAGATCCTCGCGAGCAGTACTTC.

The chain carries TRBV11-2 and TRBJ2-7; TRBD2 matches at 9 bases. The V and J ends lost 7 bases and 5 bases, in that order; junction bases with no gene match: 12. The germline V gene has CDR1 SGHAT and CDR2 FQNNGV. The CDR3 runs to 15 residues. The CDR3 DNA sequence: TGTGCCAGCATCTCGATGCGCGGGAGGGCCGACGAGCAGTACTTC. It yields the protein CASISMRGRADEQYF.

The gene calls are TRBV5-1 and TRBJ2-7, with TRBD2 matching 7 bases. The germline V gene has CDR1 SGHRS and CDR2 YFSETQ. The trim removed 4 bases at V and 0 bases at J, leaving 4 bases unmatched. CDR3 length: 14 residues. This CDR3 is CASSLRGDSYEQYF. In nucleotides, the CDR3 is TGCGCCAGCAGCCTTCGGGGGGACTCCTACGAGCAGTACTTC.

The chain has TRBV6-6 and TRBJ1-2; D gene uncertain. This CDR3 has 14 residues. Trimming left V 2 bases short and J 2 bases short, with 9 bases between. Germline-derived CDR1 and CDR2 are MNHNY and SVGAGI (reference sequence). The CDR3 region is CASSYESRNYGYTF. The CDR3 DNA reads TGTGCCAGCAGTTACGAGTCCAGGAACTATGGCTACACCTTC.

This clone was found once. The chain uses TRBV6-5 and TRBJ2-5; D might be TRBD2 (6 bases). This CDR3 spans 14 amino acids. Germline lookup yields CDR1 MNHEY and CDR2 SVGAGI. Trimming took 7 bases from V and 5 from J, leaving 17 bases between them. CDR3 coding DNA: TGTGCCAGCAATCCCTCGACTCGGGGGGAGACCCAGTACTTC. Translating gives CASNPSTRGETQYF.

The chain is built from TRBV7-8 and TRBJ2-1, with D possibly being TRBD2 (6 bases). The V gene lost 8 bases and the J gene lost 6 bases, with 23 bases spanning the gap. The CDR3 contains 16 residues. Looked up from germline, CDR1 is SGHVS and CDR2 is FQNEAQ. The CDR3 DNA reads TGTGCCAGCTATATAATTCTCGGGGGTACTCCCAATGAGCAGTTCTTC. Its protein product is CASYIILGGTPNEQFF.

This chain connects TRBV29-1 to TRBJ1-4, with a weak D call TRBD1 (6 bases). Germline-derived CDR1 and CDR2 are SQVTM and ANQGSEA. The ends were cut back, 2 bases at V and 5 bases at J, with 15 bases in the middle. The CDR3 contains 15 residues. CDR3 DNA: TGCAGCGTTGAATGGCAGGGACACCGGAATGAAAAACTGTTTTTT. This sequence encodes CSVEWQGHRNEKLFF.

The V and J genes are TRBV6-5 and TRBJ2-4; the D gene is possibly TRBD1 (6 bases). Germline CDR1 is MNHEY and CDR2 is SVGAGI. V was shortened by 6 bases and J by 12 bases, with 21 bases between the two germline ends. The CDR3 covers 14 residues. CDR3 bases: TGTGCCAGCAGCCCTGGGGTCAGGGTGGACAGTCAGTACTTC. It encodes CASSPGVRVDSQYF.

The chain uses TRBV6-5 and TRBJ2-7; D might be TRBD2 (6 bases). Germline V gives CDR1 MNHEY, CDR2 SVGAGI. This CDR3 is 11 amino acids long. Between the trimmed V and J ends, which lost 6 bases and 7 bases, there was a span of 10 bases. The CDR3 spells CASSRLEEQYF. CDR3 coding DNA: TGTGCCAGCAGCCGACTAGAGGAGCAGTACTTC.

This chain connects TRBV7-2 to TRBJ1-6; unclear D gene. This CDR3 region has 17 residues. CDR1 SGHTA and CDR2 FQGNSA come from the germline V gene. V gave up 0 bases and J gave up 10 bases, with 19 bases separating them. CDR3 loop: CASSLAPLAGGGSPLHF. Written as DNA, the CDR3 is TGTGCCAGCAGCTTAGCGCCGCTGGCAGGTGGTGGGTCACCCCTCCACTTT.

This clone was detected a few times. V is TRBV6-1 and J is TRBJ1-4, with D perhaps TRBD1 (6 bases). V lost 6 bases, J lost 7 bases, and 12 bases lay in between. Germline CDR1 is MNHNS and CDR2 is SASEGT. The CDR3 is made up of 13 amino acids. The CDR3 DNA sequence: TGTGCCAGCAGCCCAGGGGTAACTGAAAAACTGTTTTTT. Its protein is CASSPGVTEKLFF.